The 16 T cell receptor beta chains given below trace back to one sample, sequenced in a study of blood T cell repertoires in COVID-19. The assay was immunoSEQ multiplex PCR, and TCRdb's table has in-frame clones only and misses some. Among tens of thousands of clones listed, roughly 85% were seen once. Sequenced sample: peripheral blood. The source is a man aged 60 to 75 with active or convalescent COVID-19.

The rearrangement uses TRBV5-1 and TRBJ1-1; no firm D call. The V gene's germline CDR1 is SGHRS and CDR2 YFSETQ. CDR3 length: 14 residues. V was cut by 3 bases and J by 1 base, with 10 bases left in between. CDR3 residues: CASSSGGTNTEAFF. DNA for the CDR3: TGCGCCAGCAGCTCGGGAGGCACGAACACTGAAGCTTTCTTT.

Here the CDR3 DNA reads TGCAGTGCTAGTCGAGCGGGGAACGCCTACAATGAGCAGTTCTTC. It yields the protein CSASRAGNAYNEQFF. The chain recombines TRBV20-1 with TRBJ2-1; 7 bases are a match to TRBD2. V shed 3 bases and J 2 bases; nucleotides not matched to a gene: 7. The CDR3 is 15 residues long. Looked up from germline, CDR1 is DFQATT and CDR2 is SNEGSKA (reference sequence).

This clone was seen a few times. The chain combines TRBV7-9 with TRBJ2-7; TRBD1 matches at 9 bases. CDR3 length: 17 amino acids. The V gene end was trimmed by 4 bases and the J gene end by 6 bases; junction bases not matched to a gene: 16. CDR1 SEHNR and CDR2 FQNEAQ come from the germline V gene (reference sequence). This chain's CDR3 is CASSSDRGVSDVFEQYF. The CDR3 region has the DNA TGTGCCAGCAGCTCGGACAGGGGAGTGTCAGATGTTTTCGAGCAGTACTTC.

The chain has TRBV7-2 and TRBJ2-1, with 16 bases fitting TRBD2. In germline, CDR1 is SGHTA, CDR2 FQGNSA. There are 16 residues in the CDR3. V lost 5 bases and J lost 7; bases outside the gene matches: 5. The CDR3 spells CASSPPGLAGGNEQFF. As DNA, the CDR3 is TGTGCCAGCAGCCCCCCGGGACTAGCGGGGGGGAATGAGCAGTTCTTC.

This sequence joins TRBV2 and TRBJ1-3, with 7 bases aligning to TRBD1. This CDR3 is built from 14 residues. With 7 bases clipped from V and 4 bases from J, the junction kept 7 bases outside the gene matches. Germline V gene lookup returns CDR1 SNHLY and CDR2 FYNNEI. The CDR3 sequence: CASIQGDKGNTIYF. CDR3 DNA sequence: TGTGCCAGCATCCAGGGGGATAAGGGAAACACCATATATTTT.

This rearrangement joins TRBV29-1 to TRBJ1-1; D is unclear. The ends were cut back, 8 bases at V and 4 bases at J, with 14 bases in the middle. This CDR3 spans 12 amino acids. CDR1 SQVTM and CDR2 ANQGSEA come from the germline V gene. CDR3 nucleotide sequence: TGCAGCACCAACGCGCCGAGCACTGAAGCTTTCTTT. Its translation: CSTNAPSTEAFF.

The rearrangement links TRBV20-1 to TRBJ1-2; D is perhaps TRBD1 (5 bases). CDR1 is DFQATT, CDR2 SNEGSKA, per germline (reference sequence). The CDR3 spans 10 residues. V was cut by 5 bases and J by 8 bases, with 9 bases left in between. The CDR3 reads CSASRQGYTF. The CDR3 nucleotides are TGCAGTGCTTCCCGACAGGGCTACACCTTC.

The chain carries TRBV28 and TRBJ1-2, with unresolved D. This CDR3 comprises 14 residues. Germline assignment: CDR1 MDHEN and CDR2 SYDVKM. V lost 5 bases to trimming and J lost 4 bases, with 14 bases between them. This CDR3 reads CASSVLSGRYGYTF. CDR3 nucleotide sequence: TGTGCCAGCAGTGTACTAAGTGGTCGCTATGGCTACACCTTC.

This clone has just a few counts. The chain employs TRBV7-8 and TRBJ2-7, with 13 bases fitting TRBD2. The CDR3 sequence is 16 residues long. Looked up from germline, CDR1 is SGHVS and CDR2 is FQNEAQ. V shed 4 bases and J 4 bases; nucleotides not matched to a gene: 7. CDR3 protein: CASSWPGLAGTYEQYF. The CDR3 DNA sequence: TGTGCCAGCAGCTGGCCGGGACTAGCGGGAACTTACGAGCAGTACTTC. Based on the CDR3 plus reference TRBV7-8 and TRBJ2-7, the full variable domain is GAGVSQSPRYKVAKRGQDVALRCDPISGHVSLFWYQQALGQGPEFLTYFQNEAQLDKSGLPSDRFFAERPEGSVSTLKIQRTQQEDSAVYLCASSWPGLAGTYEQYFGPGTRLTVT.

The chain uses TRBV10-1 and TRBJ2-5, with D possibly matching TRBD2 (7 bases). Germline CDR1 reads WNHNN; CDR2 reads SYGVQD (reference sequence). The CDR3 loop spans 12 amino acids. V was cut by 11 bases and J by 4 bases, with 14 bases left in between. CDR3 nucleotide sequence: TGCGCCCCTTGGGGGGGCCTAGAGACCCAGTACTTC. This codes for CAPWGGLETQYF.

The chain employs TRBV4-1 and TRBJ1-6; weak D call: TRBD1 (6 bases). V dropped 1 base and J dropped 5 bases, with 9 bases sitting between them. Germline CDR1 reads MGHRA; CDR2 reads YSYEKL. This CDR3 is built from 15 residues. DNA for the CDR3: TGCGCCAGCAGCCAAGGGGCAGGGGATAATTCACCCCTCCACTTT. Translating it yields CASSQGAGDNSPLHF.

V and J are TRBV28 and TRBJ1-4; TRBD1 matches at 9 bases. Germline CDR1 reads MDHEN; CDR2 reads SYDVKM. The V segment lost 4 bases and the J segment 8 bases; nucleotides outside the gene matches: 8. The length of the CDR3 is 15 residues. CDR3 sequence reads: CASSSPGQGNEKLFF. In DNA, the CDR3 is TGTGCCAGCAGTTCCCCGGGACAGGGAAACGAAAAACTGTTTTTT.

In its sample, this clone was seen a few times. J is TRBJ1-2 and V is TRBV7-9; 7 nucleotides agree with TRBD1. Germline CDR1 SEHNR, CDR2 FQNEAQ (reference sequence). The trim removed 5 bases at V and 6 bases at J, leaving 6 bases unmatched. The CDR3 has 13 residues. CDR3 residues: CASSNDREDGYTF. The CDR3 DNA reads as TGTGCCAGCAGCAACGACAGGGAGGATGGCTACACCTTC.

V is TRBV5-5 and J is TRBJ1-6; TRBD1 matches at 7 bases. V was pared by 4 bases and J by 5 bases, with 12 bases of the junction left unmatched. Germline V gene sequence: CDR1 SGHKS, CDR2 YYEKEE (reference sequence). The CDR3 length is 17 residues. In DNA, the CDR3 is TGTGCCAGCAGCAACCCCGGCAGGGGGGATGATAATTCACCCCTCCACTTT. As protein: CASSNPGRGDDNSPLHF.

The chain has TRBV11-3 and TRBJ1-3; D gene uncertain. The CDR3 loop spans 14 amino acids. V lost 8 bases to trimming and J lost 1 base, with 12 bases between them. Per the germline V gene, CDR1 is SGHNT and CDR2 is YENEEA. CDR3 loop: CASSGGSSGNTIYF. CDR3 DNA: TGTGCCAGCTCAGGAGGGAGTTCTGGAAACACCATATATTTT.

This clone appeared a single time. The chain employs TRBV13 and TRBJ2-4; 7 nucleotides line up with TRBD2. The CDR3 is made up of 15 amino acids. Germline CDR1 is PRHDT and CDR2 is FYEKMQ (reference sequence). V was pared by 5 bases and J by 8 bases, with 12 bases of the junction left unmatched. The CDR3, as DNA: TGTGCCAGCAGCATTATAGGACCCGCGGGAGACATTCAGTACTTC. Amino acid sequence: CASSIIGPAGDIQYF.